These 24 T cell receptor beta chains originate from one sample sequenced in a study of naive and memory T cell subsets. An equimolar mix of two oligonucleotides served as the beta constant-region primer for TRBC1 and TRBC2. TCRdb fed the UMI-ligation and nested PCR reads into MiXCR, producing one record per CDR3 protein. The sample carries more than 35,000 distinct CDR3 sequences, 13% recorded once. The sequenced sample was effector memory CD4+ T cells from blood. The subset was: effector memory, CD45RA- CD27-. The receptor source for this set is a human donor in good health.

The rearrangement links TRBV12-3 or TRBV12-4 to TRBJ2-5; D uncertain. The CDR3 spans 13 residues. Trimming shortened V by 6 bases and J by 4 bases, and 12 bases separated the two germline ends. CDR3 in amino acids: CASSLPPGETQYF. CDR3 coding DNA: TGTGCCAGCAGCCTTCCTCCTGGAGAGACCCAGTACTTC.

This chain connects TRBV5-8 to TRBJ1-5; TRBD1 matches at 7 bases. The CDR3 is 17 residues long. Germline V gives CDR1 SGHTS, CDR2 YDEGEE. The trim removed 2 bases at V and 0 bases at J, leaving 8 bases unmatched. The DNA of the CDR3 is TGTGCCAGCAGCTTTGGACAGGCCCGAAATAGCAATCAGCCCCAGCATTTT. Translated: CASSFGQARNSNQPQHF.

This clonotype was counted many times. The DNA for the CDR3 is TGTGCCAGCAGCACCGGACAGGAAAAACTGTTTTTT. This translates into CASSTGQEKLFF. This chain joins TRBV3-1 and TRBJ1-4; the D gene is possibly TRBD1 (6 bases). The CDR3 sequence is 12 residues long. Germline CDR1 and CDR2: LGHDT and YNNKEL (reference sequence). With 5 bases removed from V and 8 bases from J, the gap between germline ends came to 9 bases.

This clonotype was recorded a few times. The V call is TRBV4-1, the J call TRBJ2-7; D may be TRBD1 (6 bases). V was trimmed by 3 bases and J by 4 bases, leaving 16 bases between them. The length of the CDR3 is 15 residues. From germline, CDR1 is MGHRA and CDR2 YSYEKL. The CDR3, as DNA: TGCGCCAGCAGCCAGGCACCTACAGGGATATACGAGCAGTACTTC. Translation gives CASSQAPTGIYEQYF.

This clonotype has only a few counts. V usage is TRBV5-1 and J usage is TRBJ2-3; weak D call: TRBD2 (5 bases). V shed 2 bases and J shed 2 bases, with 9 bases lying between them. Germline-derived CDR1 and CDR2 are SGHRS and YFSETQ. The CDR3 runs to 14 residues. This CDR3 is CASSLRADTDTQYF. The CDR3 nucleotides read TGCGCCAGCAGCTTACGAGCGGACACAGATACGCAGTATTTT.

In its sample, this clonotype was seen a few times. The CDR3, as DNA: TGTGCCAGCAGACCCCGTGGGCGTATGAACACCGGGGAGCTGTTTTTT. Translation: CASRPRGRMNTGELFF. The gene calls are TRBV6-5 and TRBJ2-2, with D unresolved. The CDR3 contains 16 residues. In germline, CDR1 is MNHEY, CDR2 SVGAGI. The V and J ends lost 6 bases and 1 base respectively, with 15 bases between them.

In this sample, this clonotype turned up many times. This rearrangement joins TRBV12-3 or TRBV12-4 to TRBJ2-3, with 11 positions matching TRBD2. The junction had 4 bases not matched to a gene; V was cut back by 6 bases and J by 2 bases. This CDR3 comprises 15 residues. CDR3 in amino acids: CASRGLAAFTDTQYF. CDR3 coding DNA: TGTGCCAGCAGGGGACTAGCGGCCTTCACAGATACGCAGTATTTT.

There are many counts of this clonotype. The chain's CDR3 is CASSPGPRGVDTQYF. CDR3 bases: TGTGCCAGCAGTCCCGGCCCCAGGGGTGTAGATACGCAGTATTTT. The chain has TRBV28 and TRBJ2-3, with D maybe TRBD1 (6 bases). Trimming removed 5 bases from V and 5 bases from J, with 17 bases in between. The germline gives CDR1 MDHEN, CDR2 SYDVKM. CDR3 length: 15 amino acids.

The V gene is TRBV15, the J gene TRBJ1-4, with no clear D. Germline assignment: CDR1 LNHNV and CDR2 YYDKDF (reference sequence). Trimming removed 0 bases from V and 5 bases from J, with 13 bases in between. The CDR3 is made up of 16 amino acids. CDR3 region: CATSRDQEDLNEKLFF. The DNA for the CDR3 is TGTGCCACCAGCAGAGATCAAGAGGACTTGAATGAAAAACTGTTTTTT.

This clonotype was detected once. V is TRBV20-1 and J is TRBJ2-7; 7 bases map to TRBD1. This CDR3 spans 14 amino acids. Germline values: CDR1 DFQATT, CDR2 SNEGSKA (reference sequence). Trimming removed 4 bases from V and 0 bases from J; junction bases left unmatched: 6. CDR3 in amino acids: CSAISGTVSYEQYF. The DNA of the CDR3 is TGCAGTGCTATTTCCGGGACAGTCTCCTACGAGCAGTACTTC.

The chain uses TRBV12-3 or TRBV12-4 and TRBJ2-5; D may be TRBD2 (5 bases). The V end lost 2 bases, the J end lost 5 bases, and 9 bases lay between the germline ends. This CDR3 spans 13 amino acids. CDR3 protein: CASSLSEVETQYF. The CDR3 DNA is TGTGCCAGCAGTTTATCGGAGGTGGAGACCCAGTACTTC.

This clonotype has ten or more counts. V and J are TRBV5-4 and TRBJ2-3; 9 bases are a match to TRBD2. V lost 6 bases and J lost 3; bases outside the gene matches: 5. The germline gives CDR1 SGHNT, CDR2 YYREEE (reference sequence). This CDR3 contains 14 residues. The CDR3: CASTPSGTTDTQYF. The CDR3 DNA is TGTGCCAGCACCCCTAGCGGGACGACAGATACGCAGTATTTT.

This clonotype has more than one count but fewer than ten. The rearrangement joins TRBV2 to TRBJ2-3; the D gene is possibly TRBD2 (6 bases). V was pared by 6 bases and J by 4 bases, with 14 bases between. The CDR3 length is 14 residues. Per germline, CDR1 SNHLY and CDR2 FYNNEI. CDR3 sequence reads: CASRDGLMADTQYF. The CDR3 DNA is TGTGCCAGCAGGGACGGACTAATGGCAGATACGCAGTATTTT.

CDR3 loop: CASSSRLTGELFF. The CDR3 DNA reads as TGTGCCAGCAGCTCGCGACTTACCGGGGAGCTGTTTTTT. The genes are TRBV11-2 and TRBJ2-2; no reliable D call. CDR1 and CDR2 (germline): SGHAT, FQNNGV. The CDR3 extends over 13 amino acids. Trimming took off 4 bases at V and 5 bases at J, with 8 bases between the two ends.

There are many counts of this clonotype. This rearrangement joins TRBV21-1 to TRBJ1-5. TRBV21-1 is a listed pseudogene. The CDR3 runs to 15 residues. The CDR3 DNA is TGTGCCAGCAGCAACGGGAGGGCGGATCATCAGCCCCAGCATTTT. Its translation: CASSNGRADHQPQHF.

This clonotype has ten or more counts. The chain carries TRBV3-1 and TRBJ1-2; 9 positions agree with TRBD1. Germline V lookup: CDR1 LGHDT, CDR2 YNNKEL (reference sequence). CDR3 length: 15 amino acids. The V and J ends lost 4 bases and 7 bases, in that order; junction bases with no gene match: 10. The CDR3 here is CASSLPGQGSSGYTF. The CDR3 region has the DNA TGTGCCAGCAGCCTACCGGGACAGGGATCATCTGGCTACACCTTC.

This clonotype turned up a few times. This sequence joins TRBV20-1 and TRBJ2-3; perhaps TRBD2 as D (7 bases). Per germline, CDR1 DFQATT and CDR2 SNEGSKA (reference sequence). The CDR3 spans 15 residues. Trimming removed 5 bases at V and 2 bases at J, with 17 bases between. CDR3 amino acids: CSAGVGGGVTDTQYF. The CDR3 DNA is TGCAGTGCTGGAGTAGGGGGGGGAGTCACAGATACGCAGTATTTT.

This chain joins TRBV7-2 and TRBJ1-6; a possible D gene is TRBD1 (5 bases). Germline V gene data show CDR1 as SGHTA and CDR2 as FQGNSA. The CDR3 spans 14 residues. Between the trimmed V and J ends, which lost 5 bases and 8 bases, there was a span of 13 bases. Here the CDR3 DNA reads TGTGCCAGCAGCGGGGGGGGTGGCTATTCACCCCTCCACTTT. It yields the protein CASSGGGGYSPLHF. Supplemented by reference TRBV7-2 and TRBJ1-6, the full variable domain reads GAGVSQSPSNKVTEKGKDVELRCDPISGHTALYWYRQSLGQGLEFLIYFQGNSAPDKSGLPSDRFSAERTGGSVSTLTIQRTQQEDSAVYLCASSGGGGYSPLHFGNGTRLTVT.

This clonotype was seen more than once but under ten times. The chain joins TRBV18 to TRBJ2-3, with TRBD2 matching over 9 bases. Germline values: CDR1 KGHSH, CDR2 LQKENI. The J segment lost 7 bases and the V segment lost 2 bases, leaving 7 bases of the junction unmatched. The CDR3 is 15 residues long. DNA for the CDR3: TGTGCCAGCTCACCAGCCCGAGCGGGAGGTTATACGCAGTATTTT. This translates into CASSPARAGGYTQYF.

The J gene is TRBJ1-4, the V gene TRBV20-1, with D possibly being TRBD1 (5 bases). V dropped 3 bases and J dropped 3 bases, with 11 bases sitting between them. Germline CDR1 reads DFQATT; CDR2 reads SNEGSKA (reference sequence). The CDR3 consists of 14 residues. CDR3 DNA sequence: TGCAGTGCTAGTAGGGGTTTCCCTAATGAAAAACTGTTTTTT. Amino acid sequence: CSASRGFPNEKLFF.

This clonotype was detected only a few times. The genes are TRBV3-1 and TRBJ2-7, with a possible D match to TRBD1 (7 bases). V was clipped by 6 bases and J by 5 bases, with 17 bases between them. The V gene's germline CDR1 is LGHDT and CDR2 YNNKEL (reference sequence). This CDR3 is 14 amino acids long. Written as DNA, the CDR3 is TGTGCCAGCAGTCGACAGGGAGGTAGCGACGAGCAGTACTTC. This encodes CASSRQGGSDEQYF.

This clonotype is termed medium-sized. The V and J genes are TRBV20-1 and TRBJ2-3, with a tentative D call TRBD2 (5 bases). Deletions cut 1 base from V and 6 bases from J, with 17 bases between. The CDR3 runs 15 residues. Germline V gene data show CDR1 as DFQATT and CDR2 as SNEGSKA (reference sequence). CDR3 sequence reads: CSARATLVRGDTQYF. The CDR3 coding sequence is TGCAGTGCTAGAGCCACGTTAGTGAGAGGGGATACGCAGTATTTT.

J is TRBJ2-2 and V is TRBV29-1; D is ambiguous. In germline, CDR1 is SQVTM, CDR2 ANQGSEA. Between the trimmed V and J ends, which lost 7 bases and 0 bases, there was a span of 9 bases. CDR3 length: 13 residues. CDR3: CSARGTNTGELFF. The CDR3 DNA sequence: TGCAGCGCCCGAGGAACGAACACCGGGGAGCTGTTTTTT.

In this sample, this clonotype is medium-sized. This chain joins TRBV6-1 and TRBJ2-6; 7 bases map to TRBD2. V lost 2 bases and J lost 13; bases outside the gene matches: 11. The CDR3 extends over 15 amino acids. Germline values: CDR1 MNHNS, CDR2 SASEGT. This CDR3 is CASSEWSSGVSVLTF. DNA for the CDR3: TGTGCCAGCAGTGAATGGTCTAGCGGTGTCTCTGTCCTGACTTTC.